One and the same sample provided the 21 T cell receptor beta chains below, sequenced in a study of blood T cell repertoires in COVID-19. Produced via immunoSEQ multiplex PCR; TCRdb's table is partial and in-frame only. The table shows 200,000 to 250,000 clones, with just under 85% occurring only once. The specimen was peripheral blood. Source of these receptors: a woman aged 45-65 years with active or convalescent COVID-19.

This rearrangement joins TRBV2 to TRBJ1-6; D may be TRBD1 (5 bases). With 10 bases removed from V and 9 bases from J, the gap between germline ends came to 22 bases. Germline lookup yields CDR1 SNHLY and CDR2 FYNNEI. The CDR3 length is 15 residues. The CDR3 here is CATLSGGEERSPLHF. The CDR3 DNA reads TGTGCCACCCTATCGGGGGGTGAGGAACGTTCACCCCTCCACTTT.

The CDR3 here is CASSLSPGRLNSPLHF. The CDR3 DNA reads TGTGCCAGCAGTTTATCACCCGGGAGACTAAATTCACCCCTCCACTTT. V usage is TRBV28 and J usage is TRBJ1-6, with D uncertain. CDR3 length: 16 amino acids. Deletions cut 1 base from V and 7 bases from J, with 14 bases between. From germline, CDR1 is MDHEN and CDR2 SYDVKM.

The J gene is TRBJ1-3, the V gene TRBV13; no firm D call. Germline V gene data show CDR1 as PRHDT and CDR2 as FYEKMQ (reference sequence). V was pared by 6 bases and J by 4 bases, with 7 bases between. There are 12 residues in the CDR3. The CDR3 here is CASRGAGNTIYF. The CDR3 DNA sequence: TGTGCCAGCAGGGGAGCGGGAAACACCATATATTTT. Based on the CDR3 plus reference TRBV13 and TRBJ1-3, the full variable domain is AAGVIQSPRHLIKEKRETATLKCYPIPRHDTVYWYQQGPGQDPQFLISFYEKMQSDKGSIPDRFSAQQFSDYHSELNMSSLELGDSALYFCASRGAGNTIYFGEGSWLTVV.

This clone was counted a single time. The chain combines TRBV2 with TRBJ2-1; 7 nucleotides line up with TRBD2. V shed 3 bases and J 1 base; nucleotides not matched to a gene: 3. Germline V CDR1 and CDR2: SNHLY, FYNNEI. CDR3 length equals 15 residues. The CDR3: CASSESRESYNEQFF. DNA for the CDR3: TGTGCCAGCAGTGAGTCGCGGGAGTCCTACAATGAGCAGTTCTTC.

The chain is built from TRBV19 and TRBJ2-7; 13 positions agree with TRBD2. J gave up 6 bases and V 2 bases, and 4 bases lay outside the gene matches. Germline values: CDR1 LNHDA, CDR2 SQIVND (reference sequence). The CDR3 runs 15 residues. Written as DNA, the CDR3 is TGTGCCAGTAGTATACGGACTAGCGGGAGTGGCGAGCAGTACTTC. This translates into CASSIRTSGSGEQYF.

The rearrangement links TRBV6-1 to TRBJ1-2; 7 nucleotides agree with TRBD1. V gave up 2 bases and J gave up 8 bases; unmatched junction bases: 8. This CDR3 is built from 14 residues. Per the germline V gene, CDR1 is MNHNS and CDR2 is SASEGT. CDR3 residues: CASSETGEVGGYTF. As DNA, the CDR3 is TGTGCCAGCAGTGAAACAGGGGAGGTGGGAGGCTACACCTTC.

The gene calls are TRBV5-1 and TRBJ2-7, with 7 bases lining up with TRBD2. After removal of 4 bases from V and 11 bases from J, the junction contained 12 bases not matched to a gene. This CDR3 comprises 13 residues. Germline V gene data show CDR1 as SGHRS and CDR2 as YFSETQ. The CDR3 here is CASSLRGLPGKYF. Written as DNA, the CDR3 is TGCGCCAGCAGCCTACGGGGACTACCGGGAAAGTACTTC.

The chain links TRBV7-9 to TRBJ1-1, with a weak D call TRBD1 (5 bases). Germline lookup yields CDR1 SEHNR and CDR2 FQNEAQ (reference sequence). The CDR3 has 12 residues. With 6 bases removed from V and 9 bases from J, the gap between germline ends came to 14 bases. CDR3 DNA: TGTGCCAGCAGTGAGGCAGGGAAAAAAGCTTTCTTT. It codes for CASSEAGKKAFF. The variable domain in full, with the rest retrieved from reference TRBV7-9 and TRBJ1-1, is DTGVSQNPRHKITKRGQNVTFRCDPISEHNRLYWYRQTLGQGPEFLTYFQNEAQLEKSRLLSDRFSAERPKGSFSTLEIQRTEQGDSAMYLCASSEAGKKAFFGQGTRLTVV.

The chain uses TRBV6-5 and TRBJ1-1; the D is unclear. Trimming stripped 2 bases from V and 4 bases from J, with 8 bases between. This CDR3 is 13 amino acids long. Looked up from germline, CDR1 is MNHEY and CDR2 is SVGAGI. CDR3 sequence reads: CASSYVRGTEAFF. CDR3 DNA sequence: TGTGCCAGCAGTTACGTTCGGGGCACTGAAGCTTTCTTT.

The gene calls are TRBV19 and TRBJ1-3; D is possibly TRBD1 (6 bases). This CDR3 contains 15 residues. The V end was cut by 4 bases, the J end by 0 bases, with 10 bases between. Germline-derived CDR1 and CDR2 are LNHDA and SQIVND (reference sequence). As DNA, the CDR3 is TGTGCCAGTAGTACGGACAGCCTCTCTGGAAACACCATATATTTT. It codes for CASSTDSLSGNTIYF.

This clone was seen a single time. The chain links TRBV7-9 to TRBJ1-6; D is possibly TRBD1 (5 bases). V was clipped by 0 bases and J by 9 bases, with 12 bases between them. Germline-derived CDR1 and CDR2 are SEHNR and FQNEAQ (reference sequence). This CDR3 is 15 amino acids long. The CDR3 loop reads CASSLAGTSFSPLHF. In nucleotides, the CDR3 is TGTGCCAGCAGCTTAGCCGGGACTTCATTTTCACCCCTCCACTTT. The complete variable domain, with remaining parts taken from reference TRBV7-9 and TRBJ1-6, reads DTGVSQNPRHKITKRGQNVTFRCDPISEHNRLYWYRQTLGQGPEFLTYFQNEAQLEKSRLLSDRFSAERPKGSFSTLEIQRTEQGDSAMYLCASSLAGTSFSPLHFGNGTRLTVT.

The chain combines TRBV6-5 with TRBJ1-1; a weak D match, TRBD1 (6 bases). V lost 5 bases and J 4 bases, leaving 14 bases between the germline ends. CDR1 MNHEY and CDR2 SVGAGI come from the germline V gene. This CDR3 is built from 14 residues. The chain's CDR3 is CASSPQGPGTEAFF. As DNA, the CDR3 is TGTGCCAGCAGTCCACAGGGTCCGGGCACTGAAGCTTTCTTT.

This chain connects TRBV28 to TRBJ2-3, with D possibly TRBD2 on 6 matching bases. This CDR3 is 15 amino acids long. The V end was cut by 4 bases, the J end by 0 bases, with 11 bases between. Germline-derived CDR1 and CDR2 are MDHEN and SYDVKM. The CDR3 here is CASSSRDFSTDTQYF. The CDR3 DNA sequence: TGTGCCAGCAGTTCCCGGGACTTCAGCACAGATACGCAGTATTTT.

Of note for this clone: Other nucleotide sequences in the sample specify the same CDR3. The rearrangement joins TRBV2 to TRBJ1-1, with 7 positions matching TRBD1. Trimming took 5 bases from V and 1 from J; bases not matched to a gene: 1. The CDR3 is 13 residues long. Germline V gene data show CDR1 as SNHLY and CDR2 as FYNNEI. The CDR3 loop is CASSRQGNTEAFF. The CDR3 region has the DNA TGTGCCAGCAGTCGACAGGGGAACACTGAAGCTTTCTTT.

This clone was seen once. The chain's CDR3 is CASSSTTGFYGYTF. The CDR3 DNA reads as TGTGCCAGCAGTTCTACGACAGGCTTCTATGGCTACACCTTC. The chain joins TRBV2 to TRBJ1-2, with D perhaps TRBD1 (6 bases). Trimming left V 5 bases short and J 4 bases short, with 14 bases between. CDR3 length: 14 residues. Germline assignment: CDR1 SNHLY and CDR2 FYNNEI.

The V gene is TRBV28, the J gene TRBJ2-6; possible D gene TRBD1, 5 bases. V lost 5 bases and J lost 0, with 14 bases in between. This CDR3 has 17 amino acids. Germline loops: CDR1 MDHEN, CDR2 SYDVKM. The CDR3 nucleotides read TGTGCCAGCAGTACCCAGGGATGGGACTCTGGGGCCAACGTCCTGACTTTC. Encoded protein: CASSTQGWDSGANVLTF.

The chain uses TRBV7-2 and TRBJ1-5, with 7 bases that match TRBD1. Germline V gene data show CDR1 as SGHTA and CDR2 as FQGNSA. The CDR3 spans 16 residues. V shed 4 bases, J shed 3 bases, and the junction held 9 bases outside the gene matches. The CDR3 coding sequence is TGTGCCAGCAGCTCTTGGGTGGGACAGTACAATCAGCCCCAGCATTTT. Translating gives CASSSWVGQYNQPQHF.

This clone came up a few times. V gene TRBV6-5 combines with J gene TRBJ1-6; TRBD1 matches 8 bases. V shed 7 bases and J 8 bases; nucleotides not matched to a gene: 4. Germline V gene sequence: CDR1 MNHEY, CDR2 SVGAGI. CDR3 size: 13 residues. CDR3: CASTQGEYSPLHF. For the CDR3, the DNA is TGTGCCAGCACACAGGGGGAATATTCACCCCTCCACTTT.

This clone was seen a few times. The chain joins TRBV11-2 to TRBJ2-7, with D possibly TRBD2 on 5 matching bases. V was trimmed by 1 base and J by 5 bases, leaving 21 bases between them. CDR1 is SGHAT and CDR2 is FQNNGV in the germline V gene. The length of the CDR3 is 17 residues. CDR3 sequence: CASSLGATKALRNEQYF. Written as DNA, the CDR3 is TGTGCCAGCAGCTTAGGGGCGACTAAAGCCCTAAGGAACGAGCAGTACTTC.

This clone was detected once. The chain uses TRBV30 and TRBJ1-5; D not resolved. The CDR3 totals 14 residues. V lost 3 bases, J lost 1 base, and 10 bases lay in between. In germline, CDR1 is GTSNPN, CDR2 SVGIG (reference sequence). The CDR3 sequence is CAWREGRSNQPQHF. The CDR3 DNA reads TGTGCCTGGAGAGAGGGCCGCAGCAATCAGCCCCAGCATTTT.

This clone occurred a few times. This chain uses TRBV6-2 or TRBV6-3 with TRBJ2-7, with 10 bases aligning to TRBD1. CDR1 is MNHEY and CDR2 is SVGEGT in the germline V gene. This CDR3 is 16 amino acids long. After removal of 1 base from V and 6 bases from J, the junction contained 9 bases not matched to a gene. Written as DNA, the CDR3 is TGTGCCAGCAGTTACTGGGACAGGGGAATCAAGAGCGAGCAGTACTTC. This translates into CASSYWDRGIKSEQYF.